This paragraph covers one TCR beta chain sequence. Each CDR3 protein gets one entry after TCRdb re-called the PCR reads with MiXCR. The sample yields about 100,000 distinct CDR3 sequences, 35% seen once. CDR3 length: 14 amino acids. The ends lost 4 bases at V and 4 bases at J; junction bases unmatched: 3. Germline V CDR1 and CDR2: MNHEY, SMNVEV (reference sequence). The entry originates in a study of molecular identifiers for immune sequencing clone quantification. The specimen was naive CD8+ T cells from blood, with Jurkat cell RNA spiked in. Sample subset: FACS-sorted CD8+CD4-CCR7+CD45RA+ naive T cells. This receptor was identified in a human donor in good health. Some libraries in this study had Jurkat cell RNA spiked in. The chain carries TRBV27 and TRBJ2-7, with TRBD2 matching 11 bases. CDR3 DNA: TGTGCCAGCAGTTCTAGCGGGAGGTGGTACGAGCAGTACTTC. Translation gives CASSSSGRWYEQYF.